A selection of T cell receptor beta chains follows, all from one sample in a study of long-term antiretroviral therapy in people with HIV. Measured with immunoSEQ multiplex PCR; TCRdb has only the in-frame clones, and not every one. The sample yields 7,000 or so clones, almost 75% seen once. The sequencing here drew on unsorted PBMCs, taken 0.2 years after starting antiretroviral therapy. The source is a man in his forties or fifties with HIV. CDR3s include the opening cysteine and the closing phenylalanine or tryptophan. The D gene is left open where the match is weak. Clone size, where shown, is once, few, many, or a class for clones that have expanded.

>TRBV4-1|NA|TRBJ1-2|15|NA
TGCGCCAGCAGCCAAGATGGGTGGGAGGGCTATGGCTACACCTTC
CASSQDGWEGYGYTF
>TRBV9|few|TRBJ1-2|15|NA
TGTGCCAGCAGCGCCATCGGCAGGGAGGTAGATGGCTACACCTTC
CASSAIGREVDGYTF
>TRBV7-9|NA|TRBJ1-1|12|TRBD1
TGTGCCAGCAGCTACAGGGGCACTGAAGCTTTCTTT
CASSYRGTEAFF
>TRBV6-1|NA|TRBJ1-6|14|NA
TGTGCCAGCAACGGGCAGGGGTTAATTTCACCCCTCCACTTT
CASNGQGLISPLHF
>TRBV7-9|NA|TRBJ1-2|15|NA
TGTGCCAGCAGCCAGGGGACACCCCGTCGGGATGGCTACACCTTC
CASSQGTPRRDGYTF
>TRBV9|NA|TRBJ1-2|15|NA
TGTGCCAGCAGCGTAGCTGCGGGGGGATCAAATGGCTACACCTTC
CASSVAAGGSNGYTF
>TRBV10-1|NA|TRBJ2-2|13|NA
TGCGCCAGCAGTGAGTTGACTACCGGGGAGCTGTTTTTT
CASSELTTGELFF
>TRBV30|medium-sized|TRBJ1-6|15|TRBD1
TGTGCCTGGAGTTCGGGACAGGGGGTTTTGTCACCCCTCCACTTT
CAWSSGQGVLSPLHF
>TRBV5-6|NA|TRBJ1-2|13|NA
TGTGCCAGCAGCTTGGCGGAGACCTATGGCTACACCTTC
CASSLAETYGYTF
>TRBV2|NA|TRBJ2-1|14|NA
TGTGCCAGCAGTGAACGGGTGTGGACCAATGAGCAGTTCTTC
CASSERVWTNEQFF
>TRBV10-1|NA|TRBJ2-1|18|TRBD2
TGCGCCAGCAGTGAGTCGACTCGGGCTAGCGGGGCTCACAATGAGCAGTTCTTC
CASSESTRASGAHNEQFF
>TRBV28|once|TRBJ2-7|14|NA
TGTGCCAGCAGTTTACGAGGGTTCTCCTACGAGCAGTACTTC
CASSLRGFSYEQYF
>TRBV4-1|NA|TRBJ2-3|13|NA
TGCGCCAGCAGCCAGCCAGGGGGGGATACGCAGTATTTT
CASSQPGGDTQYF
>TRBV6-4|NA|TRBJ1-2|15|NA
TGTGCCAGCAGTAGCTTGCACTCACACGGAAAGACCTATGGCTTC
CASSSLHSHGKTYGF
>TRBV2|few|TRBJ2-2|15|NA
TGTGCCAGCAGTGAGTGGTTCCAGGGCACCGGGGAGCTGTTTTTT
CASSEWFQGTGELFF
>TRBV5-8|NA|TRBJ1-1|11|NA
TGTGCCAGCAGCCCCTTCCTAGGAGCTTTCTTT
CASSPFLGAFF
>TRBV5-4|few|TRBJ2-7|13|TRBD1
TGTGCCAGCAGCTCGGGACAGGGGTACGAGCAGTACTTC
CASSSGQGYEQYF
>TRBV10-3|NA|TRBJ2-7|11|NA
TGTGCCAGCCTACGGGGCGGGACACAGTACTTC
CASLRGGTQYF
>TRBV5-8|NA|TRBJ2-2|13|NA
TGTGCCAGCAGCTTGGACTCGACCGGGGAGCTGTTTTTT
CASSLDSTGELFF
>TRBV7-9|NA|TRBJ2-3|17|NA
TGTGCCAGCAGCTTCCCCCGGGACTCCTGGGGGACAGATACGCAGTATTTT
CASSFPRDSWGTDTQYF
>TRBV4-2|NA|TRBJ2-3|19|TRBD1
TGTGCCAGCAGCCAAGAGGTGGGAGGGGGGACAGGGACCCTCGATACGCAGTATTTT
CASSQEVGGGTGTLDTQYF
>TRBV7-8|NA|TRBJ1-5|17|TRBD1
TGTGCCAGCAGCTGGGCCGGGACAGAGTATAGCAATCAGCCCCAGCATTTT
CASSWAGTEYSNQPQHF
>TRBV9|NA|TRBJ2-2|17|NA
TGTGCCAGCAGCGTACCGGGACACGGAGGGGACACCGGGGAGCTGTTTTTT
CASSVPGHGGDTGELFF
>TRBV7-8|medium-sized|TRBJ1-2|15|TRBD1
TGTGCCAGCAGACCCCGGACAGGGGGCAACTATGGCTACACCTTC
CASRPRTGGNYGYTF
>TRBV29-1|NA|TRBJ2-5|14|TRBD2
TGCAGCGTTATAACCCTGACTAGCGGGGGCCCCGTAGACTTC
CSVITLTSGGPVDF
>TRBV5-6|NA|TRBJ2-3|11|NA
TGTGCCAGCAGCTTGACAGATACGCAGTATTTT
CASSLTDTQYF
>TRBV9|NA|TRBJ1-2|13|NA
TGTGCCAGCAGCGTAGAAGGGCCCTATGGCTACACCTTC
CASSVEGPYGYTF
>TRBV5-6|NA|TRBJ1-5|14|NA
TGTGCCAGCAGCTTGGGACAGGCCAATCAGCCCCAGCATTTT
CASSLGQANQPQHF
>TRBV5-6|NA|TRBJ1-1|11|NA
TGTGCCAGCAGCTTGGGGGGGGAAGCTTTCTTT
CASSLGGEAFF
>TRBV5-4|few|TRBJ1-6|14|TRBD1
TGTGCCAGCAGCTCCCGGGACAGTAATTCACCCCTCCACTTT
CASSSRDSNSPLHF
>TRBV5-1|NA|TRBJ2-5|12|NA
TGCGCCAGCAGCTTTGACAGACAGACCCAGTACTTC
CASSFDRQTQYF
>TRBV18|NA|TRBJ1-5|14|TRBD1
TGTGCCAGCTCACCGGACAGGCACAATCAGCCCCAGCATTTT
CASSPDRHNQPQHF
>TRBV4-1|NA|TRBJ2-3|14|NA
TGCGCCAGCAGCCAAGGGATTTCCACAGATACGCAGTATTTT
CASSQGISTDTQYF
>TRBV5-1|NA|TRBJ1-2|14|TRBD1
TGCGCCAGCAGCTCGGACAGGGCGCACTATGGCTACACCTTC
CASSSDRAHYGYTF
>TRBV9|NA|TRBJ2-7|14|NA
TGTGCCAGCAGCGTAGGGTGGGAATCCTACGAGCAGTACTTC
CASSVGWESYEQYF
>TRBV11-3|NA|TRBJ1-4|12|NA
TGTGCCAGCGGGGCTTCGACAGATAAACTGTTTTTT
CASGASTDKLFF
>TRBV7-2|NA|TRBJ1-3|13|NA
TGTGCCAGCGCAGGACGCTCTGGAAACACCATATATTTT
CASAGRSGNTIYF
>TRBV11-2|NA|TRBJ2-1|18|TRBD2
TGTGCCAGCAGCTCGGGACTAGCGGGGGGGCCCTCCTACAATGAGCAGTTCTTC
CASSSGLAGGPSYNEQFF
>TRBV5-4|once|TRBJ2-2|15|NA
TGTGCCAGCAGCTTAGGGGCACCTACCACCGGGGAGCTGTTTTTT
CASSLGAPTTGELFF
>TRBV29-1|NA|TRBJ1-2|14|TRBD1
TGCAGCGTTGGAACGGGACAGGGAGGTTATGGCTACACCTTC
CSVGTGQGGYGYTF
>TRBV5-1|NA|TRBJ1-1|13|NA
TGCGCCAGCAGCTCGGGGTGGGGTGCTGAAGCTTTCTTT
CASSSGWGAEAFF
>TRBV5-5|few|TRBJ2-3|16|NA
TGTGCCAGCAGCTTGTTCGCGGGCTCGGGCACAGATACGCAGTATTTT
CASSLFAGSGTDTQYF
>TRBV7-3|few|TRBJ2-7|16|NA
TGTGCCAGCAGCTTAGACGAAATATATAAAACCTACGAGCAGTACTTC
CASSLDEIYKTYEQYF
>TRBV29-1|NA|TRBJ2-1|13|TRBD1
TGCAGCGTCCGGGACAGGGGGTACAATGAGCAGTTCTTC
CSVRDRGYNEQFF
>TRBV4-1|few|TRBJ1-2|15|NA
TGCGCCAGCAGTCCTGGATTCACAGGACCCTATGGCTACACCTTC
CASSPGFTGPYGYTF
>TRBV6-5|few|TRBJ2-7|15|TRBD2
TGTGCCAGCAGTTACCAATCAGCGGGGGAGGGCGAGCAGTACTTC
CASSYQSAGEGEQYF
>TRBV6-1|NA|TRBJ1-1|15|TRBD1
TGTGCCAGCAGTCAAGCGGGAGACAGGGGGCGTGAAGCTTTCTTT
CASSQAGDRGREAFF
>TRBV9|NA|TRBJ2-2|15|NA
TGTGCCAGCAGCGTGGAGGGGGCGAACACCGGGGAGCTGTTTTTT
CASSVEGANTGELFF
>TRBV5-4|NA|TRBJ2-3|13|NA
TGTGCCAGCAGCGCACCGGTCGCAGATACGCAGTATTTT
CASSAPVADTQYF
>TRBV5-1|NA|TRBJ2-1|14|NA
TGCGCCAGCAGCTTGGCGGGTTCCTACAATGAGCAGTTCTTC
CASSLAGSYNEQFF
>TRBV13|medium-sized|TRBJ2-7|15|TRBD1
TGTGCCAGCAGCTGGGGACAGGGGGATTCCTACGAGCAGTACTTC
CASSWGQGDSYEQYF
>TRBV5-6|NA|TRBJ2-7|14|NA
TGTGCCAGCAGCTTGAATAACAGGGCTGGAGAGCAGTACTTC
CASSLNNRAGEQYF
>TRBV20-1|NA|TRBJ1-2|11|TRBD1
TGCAGTGCTTTTACAGGGGACGGCTACACCTTC
CSAFTGDGYTF